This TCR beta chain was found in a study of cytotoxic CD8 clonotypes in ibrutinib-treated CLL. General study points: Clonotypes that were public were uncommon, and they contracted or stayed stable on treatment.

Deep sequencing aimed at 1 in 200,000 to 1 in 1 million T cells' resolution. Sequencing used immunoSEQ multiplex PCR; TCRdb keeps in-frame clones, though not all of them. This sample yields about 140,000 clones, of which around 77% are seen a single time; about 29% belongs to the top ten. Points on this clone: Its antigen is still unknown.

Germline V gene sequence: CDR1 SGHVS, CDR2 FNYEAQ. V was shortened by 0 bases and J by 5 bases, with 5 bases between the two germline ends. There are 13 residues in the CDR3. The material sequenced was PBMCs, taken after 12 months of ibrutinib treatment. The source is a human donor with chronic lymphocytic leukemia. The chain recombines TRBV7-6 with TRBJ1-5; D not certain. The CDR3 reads CASSLALDQPQHF. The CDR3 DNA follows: TGTGCCAGCAGCTTAGCGCTTGATCAGCCCCAGCATTTT.